This T cell receptor (beta chain) comes out of a study of shared clonotypes between healthy human individuals. In the source study's methods: ImmunoSEQ junction-only sequences lacked quality scores, so their filtering differed. Assay used: immunoSEQ multiplex PCR; TCRdb lists only in-frame clones, some missing. V and J calls and clone size are copied from that table; D and trimming were computed from the DNA. The sample carries about 2.1 million clones, roughly 91% recorded once. Naivety among CD8 cells was defined by CD45RO negativity and positive CCR7 selection, thereby excluding terminally differentiated effector memory CD45RA+ cells. Every one of the donors was a Caucasian adult that lived in Nashville, Tennessee. The sample taken for sequencing was naive CD8+ T cells from PBMCs. This TCR was sampled from a man aged 18 to 35 in good health. Some clones in this sample may be carry-over from other donors' samples.

CDR3 in amino acids: CASSVGGRAHEQFF. The CDR3 coding sequence is TGTGCCAGCAGCGTAGGCGGGAGGGCCCATGAGCAGTTCTTC. The rearrangement uses TRBV9 and TRBJ2-1; TRBD2 aligns across 9 bases. The CDR3 contains 14 residues. CDR1 is SGDLS and CDR2 is YYNGEE in the germline V gene. After removal of 0 bases from V and 8 bases from J, the junction contained 3 bases not matched to a gene. The whole variable domain, remainder taken from reference TRBV9 and TRBJ2-1, is DSGVTQTPKHLITATGQRVTLRCSPRSGDLSVYWYQQSLDQGLQFLIQYYNGEERAKGNILERFSAQQFPDLHSELNLSSLELGDSALYFCASSVGGRAHEQFFGPGTRLTVL.